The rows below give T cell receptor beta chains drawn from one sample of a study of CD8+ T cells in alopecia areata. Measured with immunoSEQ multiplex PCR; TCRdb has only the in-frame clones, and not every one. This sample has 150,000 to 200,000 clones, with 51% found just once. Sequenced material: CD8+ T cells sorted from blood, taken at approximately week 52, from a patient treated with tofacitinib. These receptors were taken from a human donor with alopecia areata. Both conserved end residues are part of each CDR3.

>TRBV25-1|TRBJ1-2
CASSVSGDYGYTF
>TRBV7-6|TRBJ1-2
CASSFGGDGYTF
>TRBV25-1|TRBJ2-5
CASSELQDSAGQETQYF
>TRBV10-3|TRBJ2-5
CAIRPFEGETQYF
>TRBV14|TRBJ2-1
CASSRSGLADNEQFF
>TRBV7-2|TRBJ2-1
CASSRFGNEQFF
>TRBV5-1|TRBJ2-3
CASSLERRSTDTQYF
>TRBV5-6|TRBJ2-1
CASSLYLVTVKPSYNEQFF
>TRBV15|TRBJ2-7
CATSRDPDSSYEQYF
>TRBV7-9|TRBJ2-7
CASSSPGQPYEQYF
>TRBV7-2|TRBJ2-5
CASSPGGAYETQYF
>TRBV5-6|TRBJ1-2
CASSWGDVHLLYGYTF
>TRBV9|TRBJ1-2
CASSVGAKDRGRGYTF
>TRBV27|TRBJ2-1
CASSLTSGASYNEQFF
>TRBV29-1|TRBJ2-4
CSVVVAKNIQYF
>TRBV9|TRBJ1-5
CASSPRTPYSNQPQHF
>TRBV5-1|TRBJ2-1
CASSLGSGGNEQFF
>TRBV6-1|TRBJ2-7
CASSGWESYEQYF
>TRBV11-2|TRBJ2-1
CASSYRQGRYDEQFF
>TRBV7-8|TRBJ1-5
CASSLDGSGSQHF
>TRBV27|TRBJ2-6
CASRQLSGANVLTF
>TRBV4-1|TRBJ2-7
CASSTRLAGIEQYF
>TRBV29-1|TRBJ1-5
CSAETGPNQPQHF
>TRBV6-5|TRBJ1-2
CASGGVEGYTF
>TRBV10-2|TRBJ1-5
CASSVDSNQPQHF
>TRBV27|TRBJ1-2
CASSTGTEDYGYTF
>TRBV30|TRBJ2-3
CAWSGGRTDTQYF
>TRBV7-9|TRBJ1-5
CASGDSNQPQHF
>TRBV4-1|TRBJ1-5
CASSPSVSGSPNQPQHF
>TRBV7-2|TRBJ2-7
CASSSRDPREQYF
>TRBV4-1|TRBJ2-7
CASSHTGTGRDEQYF
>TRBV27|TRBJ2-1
CASRPGGTNEQFF
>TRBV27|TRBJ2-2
CASSLDRANTGELFF
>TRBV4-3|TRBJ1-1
CASSREGMTEAFF
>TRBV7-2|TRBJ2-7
CASSLAGREQYF
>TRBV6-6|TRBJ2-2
CASSYQVPSNTGELFF
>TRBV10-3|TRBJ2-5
CAISMTGLETQYF
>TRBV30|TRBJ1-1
CAWGRRTEAFF
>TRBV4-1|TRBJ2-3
CASSPGRDTGTDTQYF
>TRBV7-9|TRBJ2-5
CASSRASEETQYF
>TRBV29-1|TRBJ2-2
CSVEDRGQVTGELFF
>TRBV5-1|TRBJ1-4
CASQTGFGRVNEKLFF
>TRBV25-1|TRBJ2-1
CASSPGNEQFF
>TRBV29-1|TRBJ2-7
CSVNGGDIRSYEQYF
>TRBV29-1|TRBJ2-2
CSVARENTGELFF
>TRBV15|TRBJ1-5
CATSSEPGGYSNQPQHF
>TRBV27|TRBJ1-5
CASTTGGTGEPQHF
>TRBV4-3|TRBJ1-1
CASSQGTGGWGAEAFF
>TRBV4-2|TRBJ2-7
CASSQVSGEVGQYF
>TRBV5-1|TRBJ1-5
CASSFGVGPDQPQHF
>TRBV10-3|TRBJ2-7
CAISEPGQETYEQYF
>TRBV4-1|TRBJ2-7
CASSYTSGDWSSYEQYF
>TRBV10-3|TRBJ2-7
CAISGGTGGAYEQYF
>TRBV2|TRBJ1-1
CASSDGLKTGVTEAFF
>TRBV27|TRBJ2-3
CASSVGTDTQYF
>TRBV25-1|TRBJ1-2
CASSEKGSNGYTF
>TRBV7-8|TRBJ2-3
CASSLDPVTDTQYF
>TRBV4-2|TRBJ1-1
CASSQDPGEDTTNTEAFF
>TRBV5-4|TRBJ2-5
CASSLPPSGGNQETQYF
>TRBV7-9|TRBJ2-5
CASRPDRETQYF